This T cell receptor (beta chain) was sequenced in a study of blood T cell repertoires in COVID-19. Study context: The United States, Italy and Spain were the sources of the acute and convalescent COVID-19 samples.

CDR1 and CDR2 from the germline V gene are MNHEY and SMNVEV (reference sequence). With 8 bases removed from V and 2 bases from J, the gap between germline ends came to 16 bases. The CDR3 consists of 15 residues. Per the original data handling: Quantification of nucleated cells was approximated via reference gene primer amplification. The table came from immunoSEQ multiplex PCR; TCRdb's copy has only in-frame clones and leaves some out. The DNA was the basis for D and trimming; V, J and clone size are from that table. The profile covers roughly 140,000 clones, with roughly 76% appearing a single time and roughly 8.4% taken by the ten largest.

This TCR was recovered from a human donor with acute or convalescent COVID-19. The donor label of this sample is uncertain. Sequences were obtained from peripheral blood. This sequence joins TRBV27 and TRBJ2-1; no firm D call. This chain's CDR3 is CASSTRSSAYNEQFF. The CDR3 nucleotides are TGTGCCAGCTCCACTCGATCCTCTGCCTACAATGAGCAGTTCTTC.